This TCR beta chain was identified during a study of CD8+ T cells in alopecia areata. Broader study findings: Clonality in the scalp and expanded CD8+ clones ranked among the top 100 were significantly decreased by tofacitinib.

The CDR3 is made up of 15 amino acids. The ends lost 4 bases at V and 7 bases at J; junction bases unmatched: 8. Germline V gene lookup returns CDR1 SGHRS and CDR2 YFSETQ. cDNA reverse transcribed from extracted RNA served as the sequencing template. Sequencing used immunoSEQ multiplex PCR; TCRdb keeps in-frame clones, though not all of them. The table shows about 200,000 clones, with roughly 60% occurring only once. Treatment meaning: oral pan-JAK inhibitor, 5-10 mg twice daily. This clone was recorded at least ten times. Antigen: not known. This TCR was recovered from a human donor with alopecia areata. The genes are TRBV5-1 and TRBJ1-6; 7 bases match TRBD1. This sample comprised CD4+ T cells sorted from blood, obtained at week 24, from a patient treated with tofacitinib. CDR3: CASSTRQGRNSPLHF. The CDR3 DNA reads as TGCGCCAGCAGCACCCGACAGGGAAGGAATTCACCCCTCCACTTT.